The clone carrying this T cell receptor beta chain was recorded a few times. Its cognate antigen is unknown. CDR1 is MNHNS, CDR2 SASEGT, per germline. The V end was cut by 2 bases, the J end by 4 bases, with 11 bases between. This CDR3 region has 14 residues. These data originate in a study of T-cell memory formation after mild COVID-19. The study, taken as a whole, reports: Clones that contracted from day 15 to 85 were balanced CD4/CD8, while later expanders leaned CD4+. Cross-reactive memory apparently joined, as some responding clones appeared in pre-infection memory.

Employing constant-segment primers, 5'RACE generated TCR alpha and TCR beta cDNA libraries bearing sample barcodes and UMIs. MiXCR was run by TCRdb on the 5' RACE reads, yielding one entry per CDR3 protein. The data contain 450,000 to 650,000 distinct CDR3 sequences, roughly 18% of them singletons. The chain is built from TRBV6-1 and TRBJ1-2; the D gene is possibly TRBD1 (5 bases). The sample taken for sequencing was PBMCs or a T cell subset sorted from them (not recorded which). The receptor was derived from an adult woman who had mild COVID-19 (a few samples of this study predate the infection). Cell type and time point are not known. The CDR3 sequence is CASSELGQGYGYTF. DNA for the CDR3: TGTGCCAGCAGTGAACTGGGGCAGGGCTATGGCTACACCTTC.